This TCR beta chain is from a study of blood T cell repertoires in COVID-19. Per the germline V gene, CDR1 is MNHEY and CDR2 is SVGAGI. The CDR3 has 13 amino acids. V gave up 6 bases and J gave up 8 bases; unmatched junction bases: 5. The authors' processing: By means of reference gene primer amplification, nucleated cell counts were estimated. Profiled with immunoSEQ multiplex PCR; TCRdb holds only in-frame clones, not every one. The V and J calls and the clone size are those of that table, but D and trimming were determined from the DNA. The table has around 65,000 clones, 65% to 80% seen once. This clonotype was obtained from a woman of 80 years or more with active or convalescent COVID-19. This chain uses TRBV6-5 with TRBJ1-2; 11 bases are a match to TRBD1. Source material: peripheral blood. The CDR3 region is CASRTGQGDGYTF. The DNA for the CDR3 is TGTGCCAGCAGGACGGGACAGGGGGACGGCTACACCTTC.